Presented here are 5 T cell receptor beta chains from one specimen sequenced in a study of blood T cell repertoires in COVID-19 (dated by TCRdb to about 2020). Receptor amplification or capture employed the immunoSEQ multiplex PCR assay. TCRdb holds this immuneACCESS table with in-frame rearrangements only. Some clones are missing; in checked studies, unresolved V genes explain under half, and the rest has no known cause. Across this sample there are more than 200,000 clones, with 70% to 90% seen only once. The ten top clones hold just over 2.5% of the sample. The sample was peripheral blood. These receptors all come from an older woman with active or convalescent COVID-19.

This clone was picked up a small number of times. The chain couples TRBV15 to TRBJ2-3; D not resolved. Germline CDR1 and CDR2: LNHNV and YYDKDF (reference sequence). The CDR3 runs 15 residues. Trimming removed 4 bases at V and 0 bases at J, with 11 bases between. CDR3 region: CATSTSGLSTDTQYF. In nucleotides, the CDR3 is TGTGCCACCAGCACCAGTGGTCTTAGCACAGATACGCAGTATTTT.

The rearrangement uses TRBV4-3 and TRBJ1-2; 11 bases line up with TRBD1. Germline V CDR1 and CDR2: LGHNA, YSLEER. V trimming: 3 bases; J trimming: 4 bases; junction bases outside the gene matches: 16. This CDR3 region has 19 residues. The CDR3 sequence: CASSQDRTGGYFVGYGYTF. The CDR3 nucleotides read TGCGCCAGCAGCCAGGACCGGACAGGGGGCTACTTCGTCGGCTATGGCTACACCTTC.

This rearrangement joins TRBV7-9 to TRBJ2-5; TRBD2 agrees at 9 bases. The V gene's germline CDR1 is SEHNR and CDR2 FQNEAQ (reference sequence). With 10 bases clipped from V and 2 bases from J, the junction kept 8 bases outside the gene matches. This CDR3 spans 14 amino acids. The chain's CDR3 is CATLSGGSQETQYF. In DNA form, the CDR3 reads TGTGCCACCCTCAGCGGGGGGTCACAAGAGACCCAGTACTTC. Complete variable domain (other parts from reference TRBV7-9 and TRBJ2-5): DTGVSQNPRHKITKRGQNVTFRCDPISEHNRLYWYRQTLGQGPEFLTYFQNEAQLEKSRLLSDRFSAERPKGSFSTLEIQRTEQGDSAMYLCATLSGGSQETQYFGPGTRLLVL.

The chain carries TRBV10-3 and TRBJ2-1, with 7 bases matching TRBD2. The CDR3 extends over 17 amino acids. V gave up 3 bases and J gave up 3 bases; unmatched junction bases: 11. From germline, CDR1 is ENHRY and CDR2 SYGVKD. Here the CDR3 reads CAISDPDGSGDYNEQFF. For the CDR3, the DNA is TGTGCCATCAGTGACCCAGATGGGAGCGGGGACTACAATGAGCAGTTCTTC.

The CDR3 loop reads CASSLGLAYRTDTQYF. CDR3 coding DNA: TGTGCCAGCAGCTTGGGTCTAGCCTACCGCACAGATACGCAGTATTTT. The gene calls are TRBV5-8 and TRBJ2-3; the D gene is possibly TRBD2 (5 bases). This CDR3 region has 16 residues. V was trimmed by 0 bases and J by 1 base, leaving 12 bases between them. CDR1 and CDR2 from the germline V gene are SGHTS and YDEGEE.